The T cell receptor beta chain under discussion was sequenced for a study of circulating and synovial CD4+ cells in juvenile arthritis. Study results and caveats: Bulk blood CD4 repertoires were more diverse than these. Compared with bulk blood, circulating pathogenic-like lymphocytes shared substantially more CDR3 sequences with synovial T cells. Bulk blood CD4 samples held at least an order of magnitude more or fewer genomes than CPL.

Notes on this clone: As yet, its antigen is unknown.

Profiled with immunoSEQ multiplex PCR; TCRdb holds only in-frame clones, not every one. The table lists 25,000 to 35,000 clones, approximately 92% of them singletons, with 2.9% in the top ten. This TCR was recovered from a human donor with juvenile idiopathic arthritis. The sequenced sample consisted of CD4+ T cells from blood.

The DNA of the CDR3 is TGTGCCAGCAGTTTTAATCCGGGGATGGGATATGGCTACACCTTC. Its protein is CASSFNPGMGYGYTF. This chain joins TRBV28 and TRBJ1-2; D not certain. The CDR3 runs 15 residues. V lost 3 bases and J lost 5, with 16 bases in between. CDR1 and CDR2 (germline): MDHEN, SYDVKM.